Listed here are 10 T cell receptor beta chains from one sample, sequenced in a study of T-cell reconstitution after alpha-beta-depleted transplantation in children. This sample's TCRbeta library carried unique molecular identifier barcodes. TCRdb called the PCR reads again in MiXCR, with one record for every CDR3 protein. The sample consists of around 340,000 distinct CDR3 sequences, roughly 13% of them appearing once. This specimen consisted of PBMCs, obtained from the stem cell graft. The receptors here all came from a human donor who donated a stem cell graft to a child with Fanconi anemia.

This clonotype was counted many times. The CDR3: CASSFAAYNEQFF. The CDR3 DNA follows: TGTGCCAGCAGTTTTGCGGCCTACAATGAGCAGTTCTTC. The chain has TRBV6-2 or TRBV6-3 and TRBJ2-1; D uncertain. V lost 4 bases, J lost 2 bases, and 6 bases lay in between. This CDR3 is 13 amino acids long. Germline CDR1 is MNHEY and CDR2 is SVGEGT.

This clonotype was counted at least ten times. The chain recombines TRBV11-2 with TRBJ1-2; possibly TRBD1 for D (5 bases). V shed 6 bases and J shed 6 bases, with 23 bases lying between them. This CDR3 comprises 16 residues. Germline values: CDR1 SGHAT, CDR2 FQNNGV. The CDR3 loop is CASSPLMGVGLDGYTF. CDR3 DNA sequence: TGTGCCAGCAGTCCTTTAATGGGGGTCGGGCTGGATGGCTACACCTTC. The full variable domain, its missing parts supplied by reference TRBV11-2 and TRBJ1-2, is EAGVAQSPRYKIIEKRQSVAFWCNPISGHATLYWYQQILGQGPKLLIQFQNNGVVDDSQLPKDRFSAERLKGVDSTLKIQPAKLEDSAVYLCASSPLMGVGLDGYTFGSGTRLTVV.

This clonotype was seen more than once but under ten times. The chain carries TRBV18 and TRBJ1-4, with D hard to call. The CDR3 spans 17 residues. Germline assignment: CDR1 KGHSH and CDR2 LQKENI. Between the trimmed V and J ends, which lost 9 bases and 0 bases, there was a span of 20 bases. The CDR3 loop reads CASSPGMTFATNEKLFF. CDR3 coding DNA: TGTGCCAGTTCCCCCGGGATGACATTTGCAACTAATGAAAAACTGTTTTTT.

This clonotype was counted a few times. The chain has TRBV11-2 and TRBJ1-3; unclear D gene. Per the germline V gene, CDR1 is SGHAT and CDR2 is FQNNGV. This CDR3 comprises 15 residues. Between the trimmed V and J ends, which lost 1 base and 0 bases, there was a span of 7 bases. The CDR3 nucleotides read TGTGCCAGCAGCTTAGTAGGCCACTCTGGAAACACCATATATTTT. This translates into CASSLVGHSGNTIYF. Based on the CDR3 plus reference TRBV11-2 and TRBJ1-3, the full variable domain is EAGVAQSPRYKIIEKRQSVAFWCNPISGHATLYWYQQILGQGPKLLIQFQNNGVVDDSQLPKDRFSAERLKGVDSTLKIQPAKLEDSAVYLCASSLVGHSGNTIYFGEGSWLTVV.

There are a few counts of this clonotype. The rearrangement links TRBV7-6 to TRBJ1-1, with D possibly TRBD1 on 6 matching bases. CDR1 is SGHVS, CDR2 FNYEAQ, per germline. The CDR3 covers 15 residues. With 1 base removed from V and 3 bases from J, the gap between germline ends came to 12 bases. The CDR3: CASSLEDWTDTEAFF. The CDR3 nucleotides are TGTGCCAGCAGCTTAGAGGACTGGACAGACACTGAAGCTTTCTTT.

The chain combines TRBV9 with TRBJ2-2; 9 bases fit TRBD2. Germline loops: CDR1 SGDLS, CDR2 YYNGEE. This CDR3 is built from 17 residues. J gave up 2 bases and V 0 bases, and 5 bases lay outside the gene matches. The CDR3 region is CASSVDPLAGNTGELFF. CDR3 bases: TGTGCCAGCAGCGTAGATCCGCTAGCGGGAAACACCGGGGAGCTGTTTTTT.

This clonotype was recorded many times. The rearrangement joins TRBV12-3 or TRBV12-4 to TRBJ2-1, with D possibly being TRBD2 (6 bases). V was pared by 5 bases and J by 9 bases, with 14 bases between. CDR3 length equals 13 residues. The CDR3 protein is CASSLTLGGEQFF. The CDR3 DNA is TGTGCCAGCAGTCTAACCTTGGGAGGTGAGCAGTTCTTC.

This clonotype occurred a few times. Here the CDR3 DNA reads TGTGCCAGCAGTTTCAGGGTTTCGTCGACAAGTAGGGAGACCCAGTACTTC. This gives the protein CASSFRVSSTSRETQYF. V and J are TRBV27 and TRBJ2-5; D possibly corresponds to TRBD1 (5 bases). This CDR3 is 17 amino acids long. The V end was cut by 3 bases, the J end by 5 bases, with 22 bases between. Looked up from germline, CDR1 is MNHEY and CDR2 is SMNVEV (reference sequence).

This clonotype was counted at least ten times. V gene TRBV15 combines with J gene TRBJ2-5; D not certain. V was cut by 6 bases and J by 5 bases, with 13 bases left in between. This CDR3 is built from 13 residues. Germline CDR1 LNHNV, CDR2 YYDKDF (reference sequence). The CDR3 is CATRIEASETQYF. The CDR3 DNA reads TGTGCCACCAGAATAGAGGCGTCTGAGACCCAGTACTTC.

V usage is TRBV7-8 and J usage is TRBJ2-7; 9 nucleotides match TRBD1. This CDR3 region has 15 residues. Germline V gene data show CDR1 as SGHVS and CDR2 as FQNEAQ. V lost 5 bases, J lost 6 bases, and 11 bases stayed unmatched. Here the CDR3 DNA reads TGTGCCAGCAGCCGTCCCGGGGGACAGGGAGGCGAGCAGTACTTC. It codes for CASSRPGGQGGEQYF.